This TCR beta chain was found in a study of T cells in Graves' hyperthyroidism and ophthalmopathy. Notes on this clonotype: A much bigger clone sits one base away, suggesting this may be a read error.

The CDR3 runs to 12 residues. Germline CDR1 is SEHNR and CDR2 is FQNEAQ (reference sequence). Amplification targeted TCR beta CDR3 regions from RNA transcripts. First-round RT-PCR targeting the TCR CDR3 was performed with the HTBI primer set. TCRdb re-called the multiplex PCR reads with MiXCR, one entry per CDR3 protein. Counted here are hundreds of thousands of distinct CDR3 sequences, 14% occurring once; the ten biggest clones make up about 10%. This clonotype was sampled from a woman aged 18 to 35 with Graves' hyperthyroidism. Sequences were obtained from blood. V is TRBV7-9 and J is TRBJ2-7; 9 positions match TRBD2. The CDR3 DNA sequence: TGTGCCAGCAGCTCTAGCGGGAACGAGCAGTCCTTC. Translated: CASSSSGNEQSF.